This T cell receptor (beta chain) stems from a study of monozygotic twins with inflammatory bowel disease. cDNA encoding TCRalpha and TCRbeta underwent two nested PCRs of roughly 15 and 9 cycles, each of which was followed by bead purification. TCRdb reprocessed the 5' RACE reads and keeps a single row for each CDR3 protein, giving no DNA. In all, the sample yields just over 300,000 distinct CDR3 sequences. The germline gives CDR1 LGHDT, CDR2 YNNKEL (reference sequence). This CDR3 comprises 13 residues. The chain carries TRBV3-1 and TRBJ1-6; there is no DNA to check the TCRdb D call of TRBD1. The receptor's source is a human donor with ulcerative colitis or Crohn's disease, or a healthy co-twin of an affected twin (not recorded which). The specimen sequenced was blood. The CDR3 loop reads CASSPVPNSPLHF.